These 5 T cell receptor beta chains were all obtained from the same sample, sequenced in a study of T cell responses to AZD1222 COVID-19 vaccine. TCRdb keeps only in-frame clones here, not all; method: immunoSEQ multiplex PCR. The sample includes 150,000 to 200,000 clones, around 92% of them seen just once. This specimen consisted of peripheral blood, obtained on day 0 of AZD1222 vaccination. The source is an adult in good health.

The CDR3 DNA is TGTGCCAGCAGTTACTCGGGGGCCACCGGGGAGCTGTTTTTT. Translating it yields CASSYSGATGELFF. V usage is TRBV6-2 or TRBV6-3 and J usage is TRBJ2-2; weak D call: TRBD1 (6 bases). This CDR3 is built from 14 residues. Trimming removed 0 bases at V and 4 bases at J, with 6 bases between. Per the germline V gene, CDR1 is MNHEY and CDR2 is SVGEGT.

The chain combines TRBV30 with TRBJ1-6, with TRBD1 as a possible D gene (6 bases). Germline lookup yields CDR1 GTSNPN and CDR2 SVGIG (reference sequence). The CDR3 totals 14 residues. The ends were cut back, 0 bases at V and 7 bases at J, with 10 bases in the middle. In DNA, the CDR3 is TGTGCCTGGAGTGTATACAGGGAGAATTCACCCCTCCACTTT. It is translated as CAWSVYRENSPLHF.

This clone showed up just once. The rearrangement uses TRBV7-9 and TRBJ2-2; D unclear. Germline V gene data show CDR1 as SEHNR and CDR2 as FQNEAQ (reference sequence). The V gene lost 5 bases and the J gene lost 1 base, with 14 bases spanning the gap. The CDR3 is 16 residues long. The CDR3 is CASSPLAGENTGELFF. For the CDR3, the DNA is TGTGCCAGCAGCCCCTTGGCTGGGGAGAACACCGGGGAGCTGTTTTTT. The full variable domain, in which reference TRBV7-9 and TRBJ2-2 provide the parts outside the CDR3, is DTGVSQNPRHKITKRGQNVTFRCDPISEHNRLYWYRQTLGQGPEFLTYFQNEAQLEKSRLLSDRFSAERPKGSFSTLEIQRTEQGDSAMYLCASSPLAGENTGELFFGEGSRLTVL.

This chain uses TRBV18 with TRBJ2-3; TRBD2 matches at 10 bases. Germline assignment: CDR1 KGHSH and CDR2 LQKENI. CDR3 length: 17 amino acids. V dropped 3 bases and J dropped 2; count of bases not matched to a gene: 8. Written as DNA, the CDR3 is TGTGCCAGCTCACCCCTAGCGGGAGATCTGAACACAGATACGCAGTATTTT. Residues: CASSPLAGDLNTDTQYF. Filled out from reference TRBV18 and TRBJ2-3, the complete variable domain reads NAGVMQNPRHLVRRRGQEARLRCSPMKGHSHVYWYRQLPEEGLKFMVYLQKENIIDESGMPKERFSAEFPKEGPSILRIQQVVRGDSAAYFCASSPLAGDLNTDTQYFGPGTRLTVL.

This chain uses TRBV6-2 or TRBV6-3 with TRBJ2-7; TRBD1 aligns across 7 bases. V shed 4 bases and J 3 bases; nucleotides not matched to a gene: 0. Germline V gene data show CDR1 as MNHEY and CDR2 as SVGEGT. The CDR3 is made up of 12 amino acids. The CDR3 region has the DNA TGTGCCAGCAGTTGGGACAGCTACGAGCAGTACTTC. This gives the protein CASSWDSYEQYF.